The clone carrying this T cell receptor (beta chain) was counted many times. Its antigen is as yet unknown. This specimen comes from a study of T-cell reconstitution after alpha-beta-depleted transplantation in children. Study results and limitations: Newly generated T cells supplied most T-cell counts and diversity one year post-transplant. Expanded graft clones numbering several hundred reportedly gave rise to alpha-beta T cells about two months after transplant.

It was with unique molecular identifiers that the TCRbeta library was prepared. TCRdb re-called the PCR reads through MiXCR, storing one row per CDR3 protein. The table includes fewer than 550,000 distinct CDR3 sequences, about 10% detected once. The input for sequencing was PBMCs, taken before TCRalphabeta/CD19-depleted stem cell transplant. This sequence originates from a child aged 2 to 10 with inherited bone marrow failure, due to receive a stem cell transplant.

The CDR3, as DNA: TGTGCCAGCAGTTCCGCTAGCGGGAGGGCCATCTACAATGAGCAGTTCTTC. It codes for CASSSASGRAIYNEQFF. The chain uses TRBV27 and TRBJ2-1; 12 nucleotides line up with TRBD2. The CDR3 sequence is 17 residues long. The germline gives CDR1 MNHEY, CDR2 SMNVEV (reference sequence). The trim removed 4 bases at V and 3 bases at J, leaving 7 bases unmatched.